This TCR beta chain comes out of a study of T cell changes during pregnancy in multiple sclerosis. CDR3 length: 15 residues. Germline loops: CDR1 LGHNA, CDR2 YSLEER. With 0 bases removed from V and 0 bases from J, the gap between germline ends came to 8 bases. Only in-frame clones appear in the TCRdb table, and some are missing; sequencing was by immunoSEQ multiplex PCR. The sample shows approximately 24,000 clones, 86% of them seen only once. The sequence derives from a female donor in good health, enrolled as a control in a pregnancy study. V gene TRBV4-3 combines with J gene TRBJ1-1, with D maybe TRBD1 (6 bases). This specimen was CD8+ T cells from peripheral blood mononuclear cells, taken in the first trimester of pregnancy. DNA for the CDR3: TGCGCCAGCAGCCAAGAAGGACAGATGAACACTGAAGCTTTCTTT. It specifies CASSQEGQMNTEAFF.